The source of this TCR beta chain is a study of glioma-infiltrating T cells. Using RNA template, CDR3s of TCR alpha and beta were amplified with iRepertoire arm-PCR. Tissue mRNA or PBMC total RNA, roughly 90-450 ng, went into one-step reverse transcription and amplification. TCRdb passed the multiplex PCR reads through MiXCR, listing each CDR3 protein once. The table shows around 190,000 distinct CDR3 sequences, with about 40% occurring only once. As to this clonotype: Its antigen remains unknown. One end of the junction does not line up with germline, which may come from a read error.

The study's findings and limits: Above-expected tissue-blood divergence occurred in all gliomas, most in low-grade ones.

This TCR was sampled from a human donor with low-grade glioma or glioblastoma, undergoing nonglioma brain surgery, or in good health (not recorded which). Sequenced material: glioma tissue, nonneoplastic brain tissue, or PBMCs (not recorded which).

The CDR3 here is CARSEFTRGSGEQFF. The CDR3 bases are TGTGCCAGAAGTGAATTTACTAGAGGGAGCGGAGAGCAGTTCTTC. V is TRBV25-1 and J is TRBJ2-1; TRBD2 might be the D (5 bases). Germline V gene data show CDR1 as MGHDK and CDR2 as SYGVNS. This CDR3 is 15 amino acids long.